The next 20 T cell receptor beta chains were all read from a single sample in a study of blood T cell repertoires in COVID-19. Sequencing used immunoSEQ multiplex PCR; TCRdb keeps in-frame clones, though not all of them. Of about 64,000 clones listed, 90% are singletons. Sequenced sample: peripheral blood. Every receptor here comes from a woman over 75 with active COVID-19.

J is TRBJ2-7 and V is TRBV27; D is perhaps TRBD2 (5 bases). Germline V gene sequence: CDR1 MNHEY, CDR2 SMNVEV (reference sequence). Trimming pared 0 bases from V and 4 bases from J, leaving 16 bases between. The CDR3 covers 16 residues. CDR3 nucleotides: TGTGCCAGCAGTTTATCGGTCGGACTCCCATTTTACGAGCAGTACGTC. Protein product: CASSLSVGLPFYEQYV.

The V call is TRBV7-9, the J call TRBJ2-3; tentatively, D is TRBD2 (6 bases). The CDR3 is made up of 15 amino acids. Trimming shortened V by 0 bases and J by 2 bases, and 9 bases separated the two germline ends. CDR1 is SEHNR and CDR2 is FQNEAQ in the germline V gene (reference sequence). CDR3 loop: CASSLASGATDTQYF. The CDR3 coding sequence is TGTGCCAGCAGCTTAGCTAGCGGAGCCACAGATACGCAGTATTTT.

V usage is TRBV7-7 and J usage is TRBJ2-2; D gene ambiguous. The CDR3 sequence is 16 residues long. In germline, CDR1 is SSHAT, CDR2 FNYEAQ (reference sequence). The V end lost 3 bases, the J end lost 4 bases, and 15 bases lay between the germline ends. CDR3 bases: TGTGCCAGCAGCTTCGATCAGCCTGCGGTCACCGGGGAGCTGTTTTTT. Translating gives CASSFDQPAVTGELFF.

The table lists this clone with a count of one. The chain links TRBV24-1 to TRBJ2-5, with a tentative D call TRBD1 (6 bases). This CDR3 spans 18 amino acids. From germline, CDR1 is KGHDR and CDR2 SFDVKD. V lost 2 bases to trimming and J lost 2 bases, with 20 bases between them. CDR3 nucleotides: TGTGCCACCAGTGATTCACCACACCTTGGACAGATTCAAGAGACCCAGTACTTC. This gives the protein CATSDSPHLGQIQETQYF.

The CDR3 DNA is TGTGCCAGCAGTGAGTCCCGGGACACAAATAATTCACCCCTCCACTTT. Translation: CASSESRDTNNSPLHF. The J gene is TRBJ1-6, the V gene TRBV7-9; weak D call: TRBD1 (6 bases). This CDR3 is built from 16 residues. Trimming pared 6 bases from V and 5 bases from J, leaving 17 bases between. Per germline, CDR1 SEHNR and CDR2 FQNEAQ (reference sequence).

This clone has only one observation. The chain has TRBV12-3 or TRBV12-4 and TRBJ1-2; no clear D. The CDR3 contains 13 residues. The V end was cut by 3 bases, the J end by 3 bases, with 8 bases between. The CDR3 is CASSLGRYYGYTF. CDR3 nucleotides: TGTGCCAGCAGTTTGGGCCGTTACTATGGCTACACCTTC.

The chain joins TRBV7-2 to TRBJ2-3; perhaps TRBD2 as D (6 bases). Trimming shortened V by 1 base and J by 1 base, and 9 bases separated the two germline ends. This CDR3 comprises 15 residues. From germline, CDR1 is SGHTA and CDR2 FQGNSA. This CDR3 is CASSLDTGGTDTQYF. The CDR3 region has the DNA TGTGCCAGCAGCTTAGACACGGGGGGCACAGATACGCAGTATTTT.

The chain joins TRBV11-2 to TRBJ2-1, with 7 bases aligning to TRBD2. Germline V CDR1 and CDR2: SGHAT, FQNNGV. The CDR3 loop spans 14 amino acids. Trimming cost V 3 bases and J 1 base; bases outside gene matches: 0. The DNA of the CDR3 is TGTGCCAGCAGCTTGGGACTATCCTACAATGAGCAGTTCTTC. Its translation: CASSLGLSYNEQFF.

The rearrangement links TRBV3-1 (or the pseudogene TRBV3-2) to TRBJ1-1, with a weak D call TRBD1 (6 bases). The CDR3 spans 14 residues. Germline CDR1 and CDR2: LGHDT and YNNKEL (reference sequence). Trimming took 1 base from V and 4 from J, leaving 10 bases between them. The CDR3 loop is CASSQGQGRTEAFF. The CDR3 DNA reads as TGTGCCAGCAGCCAAGGCCAGGGGCGCACTGAAGCTTTCTTT.

The J gene is TRBJ2-7, the V gene TRBV5-6; D unresolved. This CDR3 has 14 amino acids. Germline CDR1 is SGHDT and CDR2 is YYEEEE. V was pared by 4 bases and J by 3 bases, with 14 bases between. CDR3 loop: CASSPENDYYEQYV. Here the CDR3 DNA reads TGTGCCAGCAGCCCAGAAAACGATTACTACGAGCAGTACGTC.

Only one count was recorded for this clone. This chain joins TRBV15 and TRBJ2-7, with 9 bases fitting TRBD2. This CDR3 spans 16 amino acids. V trimming: 0 bases; J trimming: 0 bases; junction bases outside the gene matches: 3. In germline, CDR1 is LNHNV, CDR2 YYDKDF (reference sequence). CDR3 nucleotides: TGTGCCACCAGCAGAGAACGGGGACTAGCCTCCTACGAGCAGTACTTC. This codes for CATSRERGLASYEQYF.

The chain is built from TRBV3-1 (or the pseudogene TRBV3-2) and TRBJ1-5; D possibly corresponds to TRBD1 (5 bases). V was cut by 1 base and J by 1 base, with 20 bases left in between. The V gene's germline CDR1 is LGHDT and CDR2 YNNKEL (reference sequence). The CDR3 has 19 residues. CDR3 coding DNA: TGTGCCAGCAGCCAAGTCACGGTCAGGGATACAAGGAGCAATCAGCCCCAGCATTTT. It codes for CASSQVTVRDTRSNQPQHF.

The rearrangement uses TRBV12-3 or TRBV12-4 and TRBJ2-3; possible D gene TRBD2, 5 bases. Trimming removed 8 bases at V and 2 bases at J, with 8 bases between. The CDR3 loop spans 12 amino acids. The CDR3, as DNA: TGTGCCAGCCGGGGTCTCACAGATACGCAGTATTTT. Protein product: CASRGLTDTQYF.

This rearrangement joins TRBV19 to TRBJ1-6, with TRBD1 matching 7 bases. The CDR3 length is 15 residues. J gave up 7 bases and V 6 bases, and 9 bases lay outside the gene matches. The germline V gene encodes CDR1 LNHDA and CDR2 SQIVND (reference sequence). CDR3 sequence reads: CASSLVGQMNSPLHF. CDR3 DNA: TGTGCCAGTAGCTTGGTGGGACAGATGAATTCACCCCTCCACTTT. Combining the CDR3 with reference TRBV19 and TRBJ1-6 gives the whole variable domain DGGITQSPKYLFRKEGQNVTLSCEQNLNHDAMYWYRQDPGQGLRLIYYSQIVNDFQKGDIAEGYSVSREKKESFPLTVTSAQKNPTAFYLCASSLVGQMNSPLHFGNGTRLTVT.

The chain employs TRBV6-4 and TRBJ1-2; D not certain. Trimming took off 4 bases at V and 7 bases at J, with 19 bases between the two ends. The CDR3 length is 15 residues. Germline CDR1 reads MRHNA; CDR2 reads SNTAGT. DNA of the CDR3: TGTGCCAGCAGTGTAGAAGGAGACGGAGTGCGTGGCTACACCTTC. Translating it yields CASSVEGDGVRGYTF.

The rearrangement uses TRBV5-1 and TRBJ2-5, with D maybe TRBD2 (7 bases). Germline CDR1 is SGHRS and CDR2 is YFSETQ. This CDR3 has 16 amino acids. Trimming shortened V by 3 bases and J by 3 bases, and 18 bases separated the two germline ends. This CDR3 is CASSSSLGGAEETQYF. The DNA for the CDR3 is TGCGCCAGCAGCTCTTCGCTAGGGGGGGCGGAAGAGACCCAGTACTTC.

The gene calls are TRBV2 and TRBJ1-4; the D gene is possibly TRBD1 (6 bases). This CDR3 is 15 amino acids long. Germline CDR1 and CDR2: SNHLY and FYNNEI. Trimming cost V 5 bases and J 5 bases, with 15 bases left between them. The CDR3 DNA follows: TGTGCCAGCAGTCCGACGGGGGGCCGAAATGAAAAACTGTTTTTT. It codes for CASSPTGGRNEKLFF.

The chain uses TRBV4-2 and TRBJ2-1, with 9 bases that match TRBD2. The CDR3 consists of 16 residues. Losses at the gene ends were 0 bases for V and 1 base for J; bases not matched to a gene: 1. Germline CDR1 LGHNA, CDR2 YNFKEQ. The CDR3 DNA sequence: TGTGCCAGCAGCCAAGATACTAGCGGGTCCTACAATGAGCAGTTCTTC. It specifies CASSQDTSGSYNEQFF.

V is TRBV18 and J is TRBJ2-2; D is possibly TRBD1 (6 bases). From germline, CDR1 is KGHSH and CDR2 LQKENI. The V end was cut by 4 bases, the J end by 5 bases, with 11 bases between. CDR3 length equals 14 residues. The CDR3 DNA reads as TGTGCCAGCTCACGCGACAGGTCAACCGGGGAGCTGTTTTTT. As protein: CASSRDRSTGELFF.

The chain combines TRBV19 with TRBJ1-5, with D tentatively TRBD1 (6 bases). This CDR3 has 15 amino acids. The germline V gene encodes CDR1 LNHDA and CDR2 SQIVND (reference sequence). V was clipped by 7 bases and J by 2 bases, with 15 bases between them. CDR3 loop: CASKLDRTGNQPQHF. The DNA of the CDR3 is TGTGCCAGTAAATTGGATCGGACAGGCAATCAGCCCCAGCATTTT.